Shown below are 10 T cell receptor beta chains from a single sample sequenced in a study of human T cells and chemical hapten exposure. Individual cDNA molecules received unique molecular identifiers in the library. MiXCR, applied by TCRdb to the reads, yields one record per CDR3 protein. The data hold 100,000 to 150,000 distinct CDR3 sequences, with more than 8.5% observed a single time. It was unfractionated whole blood from which total RNA was extracted. The sample comprised whole blood. Receptors originate from a human donor in good health. Some clones in this sample may be carry-over from other donors' samples.

This clonotype was detected a few times. The chain has TRBV20-1 and TRBJ1-4, with 9 bases identical to TRBD1. The CDR3 is 15 residues long. J gave up 8 bases and V 1 base, and 8 bases lay outside the gene matches. Germline lookup yields CDR1 DFQATT and CDR2 SNEGSKA (reference sequence). CDR3 in amino acids: CSARGFDRGDEKLFF. The CDR3 DNA reads TGCAGTGCTAGAGGGTTTGACAGGGGGGACGAAAAACTGTTTTTT.

The table lists this clonotype with many counts. The CDR3 sequence is CSARDLAGSKETQYF. The CDR3 DNA follows: TGCAGTGCTAGAGATCTAGCGGGTTCGAAAGAGACCCAGTACTTC. The chain carries TRBV20-1 and TRBJ2-5; 8 bases are a match to TRBD2. With V trimmed by 0 bases and J by 3 bases, 6 bases remained unmatched. CDR1 DFQATT and CDR2 SNEGSKA come from the germline V gene (reference sequence). The CDR3 totals 15 residues.

The rearrangement uses TRBV14 and TRBJ2-7; 11 bases fit TRBD2. J lost 5 bases, V lost 4 bases, and 7 bases had no gene match. Germline CDR1 and CDR2: SGHDN and FVKESK. CDR3 length: 15 amino acids. The CDR3 protein is CASSPLAGGPNEQYF. The CDR3 DNA reads as TGTGCCAGCAGCCCCTTAGCGGGAGGGCCCAACGAGCAGTACTTC.

This clonotype has a handful of counts. The chain links TRBV5-1 to TRBJ2-7, with TRBD1 matching over 9 bases. In germline, CDR1 is SGHRS, CDR2 YFSETQ. V lost 3 bases to trimming and J lost 3 bases; unmatched junction nucleotides: 4. The CDR3 extends over 14 amino acids. The CDR3 coding sequence is TGCGCCAGCAGCTGGACAGGGGACGACTACGAGCAGTACTTC. Its translation is CASSWTGDDYEQYF. The complete variable domain, with remaining parts taken from reference TRBV5-1 and TRBJ2-7, reads KAGVTQTPRYLIKTRGQQVTLSCSPISGHRSVSWYQQTPGQGLQFLFEYFSETQRNKGNFPGRFSGRQFSNSRSEMNVSTLELGDSALYLCASSWTGDDYEQYFGPGTRLTVT.

This clonotype was recorded at least ten times. DNA for the CDR3: TGTGCCAGCAGCTCTGGACTAGCGGGGCCCGGGGAGCTGTTTTTT. Translated: CASSSGLAGPGELFF. The chain is built from TRBV7-9 and TRBJ2-2, with 12 bases lining up with TRBD2. The CDR3 is made up of 15 amino acids. J gave up 6 bases and V 4 bases, and 3 bases lay outside the gene matches. Germline V gene lookup returns CDR1 SEHNR and CDR2 FQNEAQ (reference sequence).

This clonotype was counted only a few times. The V and J genes are TRBV19 and TRBJ1-1; D not resolved. V lost 1 base and J lost 1, with 7 bases in between. Germline loops: CDR1 LNHDA, CDR2 SQIVND (reference sequence). The CDR3 runs to 14 residues. The CDR3 sequence: CASSIGPSNTEAFF. The CDR3, as DNA: TGTGCCAGTAGTATAGGACCGTCGAACACTGAAGCTTTCTTT. The full variable domain, in which reference TRBV19 and TRBJ1-1 provide the parts outside the CDR3, is DGGITQSPKYLFRKEGQNVTLSCEQNLNHDAMYWYRQDPGQGLRLIYYSQIVNDFQKGDIAEGYSVSREKKESFPLTVTSAQKNPTAFYLCASSIGPSNTEAFFGQGTRLTVV.

The sample holds a few counts of this clonotype. The chain employs TRBV20-1 and TRBJ2-3; no clear D. The ends were cut back, 3 bases at V and 2 bases at J, with 15 bases in the middle. There are 15 residues in the CDR3. The germline V gene has CDR1 DFQATT and CDR2 SNEGSKA (reference sequence). CDR3 coding DNA: TGCAGTGCTAGTCCAAGTCCGGGCTTCACAGATACGCAGTATTTT. Translating gives CSASPSPGFTDTQYF.

DNA of the CDR3: TGTGCCAGCAGTAGGGACAGGGCGGGCTCCTACAATGAGCAGTTCTTC. Translation: CASSRDRAGSYNEQFF. The chain is built from TRBV27 and TRBJ2-1; 9 bases are a match to TRBD1. CDR1 and CDR2 (germline): MNHEY, SMNVEV (reference sequence). The CDR3 contains 16 residues. Unmatched junction bases numbered 5, after V lost 5 bases and J lost 0 bases.

This chain's CDR3 is CASSMGEYNEQFF. In DNA form, the CDR3 reads TGTGCCAGTAGTATGGGGGAATACAATGAGCAGTTCTTC. The chain recombines TRBV19 with TRBJ2-1; D could derive from TRBD1 or TRBD2 (5 bases each). Trimming pared 3 bases from V and 4 bases from J, leaving 7 bases between. CDR3 size: 13 residues. Germline CDR1 reads LNHDA; CDR2 reads SQIVND (reference sequence).

This clonotype was detected ten times or more. This chain links TRBV6-2 or TRBV6-3 with TRBJ2-2; 9 bases agree with TRBD2. The CDR3 is made up of 18 amino acids. Germline values: CDR1 MNHEY, CDR2 SVGEGT. The V gene end was trimmed by 7 bases and the J gene end by 6 bases; junction bases not matched to a gene: 18. CDR3: CASTGEASGTSIPGELFF. The CDR3, as DNA: TGTGCCAGCACAGGGGAGGCGTCCGGGACTAGCATCCCCGGGGAGCTGTTTTTT.